This T cell receptor beta chain was observed in a study of radiation and T cells in renal cell carcinoma. Study-level findings and limits: In blood, top tumor clones expanded by 2 weeks, shrinking by 4. No pretreatment tumor biopsies were available for baseline clonotypes.

Time point specified: baseline pretreatment blood. Treatment meaning: 15 Gy SBRT to primary tumor, nephrectomy 4 weeks later. This renal cell carcinoma was of the clear cell type. This CDR3 contains 12 residues. V was shortened by 1 base and J by 6 bases, with 5 bases between the two germline ends. The germline V gene has CDR1 MGHRA and CDR2 YSYEKL. About this clone: Its matching antigen is unknown.

The protocol was immunoSEQ multiplex PCR, while the TCRdb copy is restricted to in-frame clones and leaves out a portion. The table includes about 140,000 clones, around four fifths detected once. The sequence came from a woman in her forties or fifties with renal cell carcinoma. The sequencing used blood, collected from a patient whose treatment included radiotherapy and nephrectomy. The rearrangement uses TRBV4-1 and TRBJ2-3, with D uncertain. CDR3 sequence reads: CASSQVVDTQYF. For the CDR3, the DNA is TGCGCCAGCAGCCAAGTTGTGGATACGCAGTATTTT.